This TCR beta chain came from a study of shared clonotypes between healthy human individuals. Whole-study findings and limits: Clonotype sharing among the donors was expected to vary with sequencing depth.

Remarks on this clone: Its antigen is not known. At one end, the junction sequence differs from germline, possibly due to a read error.

This CDR3 is built from 15 residues. CDR1 is SEHNR, CDR2 FQNEAQ, per germline (reference sequence). Genomic DNA from each subset was divided evenly over several immunoSEQ plates. Clones were sequenced by immunoSEQ multiplex PCR, and TCRdb holds only the in-frame ones, with some missing. Found here are 1,400,000 or so clones, around 98.5% of them singletons; the top ten hold roughly 0.35%. The receptor's source is a man aged 25 to 45 in good health. V usage is TRBV7-9 and J usage is TRBJ2-1; D may be TRBD1 (6 bases). The sequenced material came from naive CD4+ T cells sorted from blood. Subset noted: CD45RA+ positively selected. CDR3 sequence: CASSPGQQYHNEQFF. The CDR3 DNA reads as TGTGCCAGCAGTCCGGGACAACAATATCACAATGAACAGTTCTTC. Looking up the rest from reference TRBV7-9 and TRBJ2-1 gives the full variable domain: DTGVSQNPRHKITKRGQNVTFRCDPISEHNRLYWYRQTLGQGPEFLTYFQNEAQLEKSRLLSDRFSAERPKGSFSTLEIQRTEQGDSAMYLCASSPGQQYHNEQFFGPGTRLTVL.